This T cell receptor beta chain originates from a study of blood T cells in healthy people across ages. Then a second PCR, running about 6 to 11 cycles, was carried out with a sample-barcoded 5' primer and a J-beta primer mix. TCRdb passed the 5' RACE reads through MiXCR, listing each CDR3 protein once. This sample has about 800,000 distinct CDR3 sequences; around a quarter occur once, and the top ten carry under 4.5%. The V gene lost 1 base and the J gene lost 8 bases, with 14 bases spanning the gap. CDR3 size: 14 residues. CDR1 and CDR2 from the germline V gene are DFQATT and SNEGSKA (reference sequence). The same data also went into a second study, on T cells of mothers and their children.

The source is a boy between 10 and 17 years old in good health. The specimen was blood. The chain has TRBV20-1 and TRBJ1-4; the D gene is possibly TRBD1 (5 bases). The CDR3 DNA follows: TGCAGTGCTAGAGCTAAGGGGTTTCGGGAAAAACTGTTTTTT. Protein: CSARAKGFREKLFF.